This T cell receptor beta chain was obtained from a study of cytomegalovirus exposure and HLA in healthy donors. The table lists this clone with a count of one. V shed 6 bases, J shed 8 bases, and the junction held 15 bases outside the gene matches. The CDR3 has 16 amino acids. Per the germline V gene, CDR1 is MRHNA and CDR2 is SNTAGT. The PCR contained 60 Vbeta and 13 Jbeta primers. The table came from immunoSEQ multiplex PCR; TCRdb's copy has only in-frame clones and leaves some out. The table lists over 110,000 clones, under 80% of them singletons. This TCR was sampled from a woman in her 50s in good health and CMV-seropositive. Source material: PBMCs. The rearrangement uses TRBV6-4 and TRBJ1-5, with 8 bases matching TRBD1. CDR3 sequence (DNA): TGTGCCAGCAGCGTCCCTCCGGGACAGGATCGAAAGCCCCAGCATTTT. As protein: CASSVPPGQDRKPQHF.